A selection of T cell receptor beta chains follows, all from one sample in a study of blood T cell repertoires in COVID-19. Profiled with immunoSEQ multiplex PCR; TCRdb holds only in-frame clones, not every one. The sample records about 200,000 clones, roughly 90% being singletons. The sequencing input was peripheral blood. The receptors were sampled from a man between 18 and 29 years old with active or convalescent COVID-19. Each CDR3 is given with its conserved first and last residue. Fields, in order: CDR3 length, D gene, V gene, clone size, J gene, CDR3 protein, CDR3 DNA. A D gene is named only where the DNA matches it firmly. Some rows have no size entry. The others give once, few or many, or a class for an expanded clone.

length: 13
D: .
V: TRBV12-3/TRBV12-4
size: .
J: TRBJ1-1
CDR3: CASSFKGDTEAFF
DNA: TGTGCCAGCAGTTTCAAGGGGGACACTGAAGCTTTCTTT

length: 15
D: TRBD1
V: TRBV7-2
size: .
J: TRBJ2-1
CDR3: CASSLEQGFYNEQFF
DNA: TGTGCCAGCAGCTTAGAACAGGGGTTCTACAATGAGCAGTTCTTC

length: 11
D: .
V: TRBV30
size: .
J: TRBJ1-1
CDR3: CAWSDRVEAFF
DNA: TGTGCCTGGAGTGACAGGGTGGAAGCTTTCTTT

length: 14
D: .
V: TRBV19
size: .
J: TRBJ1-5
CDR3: CASSIPGSNQPQHF
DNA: TGTGCCAGTAGTATACCCGGGAGCAATCAGCCCCAGCATTTT

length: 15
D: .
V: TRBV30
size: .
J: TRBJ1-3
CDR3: CAWSVARSSGNTIYF
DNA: TGTGCCTGGAGTGTCGCACGGAGCTCTGGAAACACCATATATTTT

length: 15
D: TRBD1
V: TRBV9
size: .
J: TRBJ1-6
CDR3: CASSPQGDVDSPLHF
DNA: TGTGCCAGCAGCCCTCAGGGGGACGTGGATTCACCCCTCCACTTT

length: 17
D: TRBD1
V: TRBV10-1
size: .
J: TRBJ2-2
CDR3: CASSESRQGLGTGELFF
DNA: TGCGCCAGCAGTGAGTCCCGACAGGGTTTGGGCACCGGGGAGCTGTTTTTT

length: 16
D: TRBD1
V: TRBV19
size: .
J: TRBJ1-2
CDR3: CASSISFGDRVYGYTF
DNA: TGTGCCAGTAGTATAAGTTTCGGAGACAGGGTATATGGCTACACCTTC

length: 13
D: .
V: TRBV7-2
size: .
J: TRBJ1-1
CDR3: CASSFSSDTEAFF
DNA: TGTGCCAGCAGCTTCTCATCGGACACTGAAGCTTTCTTT

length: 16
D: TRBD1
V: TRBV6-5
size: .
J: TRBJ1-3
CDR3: CASSSTGGIGGNTIYF
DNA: TGTGCCAGCAGTTCAACAGGGGGCATTGGTGGAAACACCATATATTTT

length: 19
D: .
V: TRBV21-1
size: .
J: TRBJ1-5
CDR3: CASSKGKAAGGFRNQPQHF
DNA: TGTGCCAGCAGCAAAGGCAAAGCCGCAGGGGGCTTTCGGAATCAGCCCCAGCATTTT

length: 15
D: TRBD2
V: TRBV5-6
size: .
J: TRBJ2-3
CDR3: CASSHGLAGAYTQYF
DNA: TGTGCCAGCAGCCACGGACTAGCGGGAGCGTATACGCAGTATTTT

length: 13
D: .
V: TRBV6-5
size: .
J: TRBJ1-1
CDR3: CASRRTVNTEAFF
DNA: TGTGCCAGCAGGAGGACAGTGAACACTGAAGCTTTCTTT

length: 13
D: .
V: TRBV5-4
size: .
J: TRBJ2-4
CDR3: CASSDVAANIQYF
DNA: TGTGCCAGCAGCGACGTAGCGGCAAACATTCAGTACTTC

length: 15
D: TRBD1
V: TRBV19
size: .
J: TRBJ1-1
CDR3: CASSRRGGMNTEAFF
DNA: TGTGCCAGTAGTAGGCGAGGGGGCATGAACACTGAAGCTTTCTTT

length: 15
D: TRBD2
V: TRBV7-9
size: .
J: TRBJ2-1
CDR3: CASRRRASGENEQFF
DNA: TGTGCCAGCCGCCGAAGGGCTAGCGGGGAGAATGAGCAGTTCTTC

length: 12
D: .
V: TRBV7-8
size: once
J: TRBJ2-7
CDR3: CASSLMGGEQYF
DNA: TGTGCCAGCAGCTTAATGGGGGGCGAGCAGTACTTC

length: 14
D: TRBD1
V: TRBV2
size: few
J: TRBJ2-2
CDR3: CASRDREDTGELFF
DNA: TGTGCCAGCAGGGACAGGGAGGACACCGGGGAGCTGTTTTTT

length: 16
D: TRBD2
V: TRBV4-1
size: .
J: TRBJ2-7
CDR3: CASSLNPGLADYEQYF
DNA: TGCGCCAGCAGCCTCAACCCGGGACTAGCCGACTACGAGCAGTACTTC

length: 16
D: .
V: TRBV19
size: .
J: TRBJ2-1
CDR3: CASSAGLFSSYNEQFF
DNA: TGTGCCAGTAGTGCCGGACTGTTCAGCTCCTACAATGAGCAGTTCTTC

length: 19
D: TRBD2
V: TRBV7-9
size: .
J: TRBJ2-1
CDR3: CASSLGGAGGPRFYNEQFF
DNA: TGTGCCAGCAGCTTAGGCGGAGCGGGGGGGCCAAGGTTCTACAATGAGCAGTTCTTC

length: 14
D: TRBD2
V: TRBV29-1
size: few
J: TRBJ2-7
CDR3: CSVVVGGRTYEQYF
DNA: TGCAGCGTTGTAGTCGGCGGGAGAACCTACGAGCAGTACTTC

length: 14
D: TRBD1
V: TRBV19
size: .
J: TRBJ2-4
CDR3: CASSIERGRNIQYF
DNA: TGTGCCAGTAGTATAGAGAGGGGGCGGAACATTCAGTACTTC

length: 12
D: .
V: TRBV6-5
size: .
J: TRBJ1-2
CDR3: CASSPDSYGYTF
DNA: TGTGCCAGCAGTCCCGACAGCTATGGCTACACCTTC

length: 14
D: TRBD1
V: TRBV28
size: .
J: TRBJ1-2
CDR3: CASRNRDRVHGYTF
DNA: TGTGCCAGCAGAAACCGGGACAGGGTTCATGGCTACACCTTC

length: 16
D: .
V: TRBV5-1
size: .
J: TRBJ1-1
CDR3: CASSLVFGSSNTEAFF
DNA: TGCGCCAGCAGCTTGGTTTTCGGGAGCTCGAACACTGAAGCTTTCTTT

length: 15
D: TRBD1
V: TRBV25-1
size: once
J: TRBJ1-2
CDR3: CASSESTGAPRGYTF
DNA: TGTGCCAGCAGTGAATCCACAGGGGCTCCACGGGGCTACACCTTC

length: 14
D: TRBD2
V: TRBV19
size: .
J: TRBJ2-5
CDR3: CASTGGGPRATQYF
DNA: TGTGCCAGTACGGGCGGGGGGCCAAGGGCGACCCAGTACTTC

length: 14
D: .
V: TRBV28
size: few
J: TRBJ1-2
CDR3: CASTSGGVMDGYTF
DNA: TGTGCCAGCACATCGGGAGGGGTTATGGATGGCTACACCTTC

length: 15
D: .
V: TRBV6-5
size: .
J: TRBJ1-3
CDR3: CASSLGRGSGNTIYF
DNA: TGTGCCAGCAGTCTGGGGAGGGGGTCGGGAAACACCATATATTTT

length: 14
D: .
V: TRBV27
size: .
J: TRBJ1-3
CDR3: CASRSPGAGNTIYF
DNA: TGTGCCAGCAGGTCACCGGGTGCTGGAAACACCATATATTTT